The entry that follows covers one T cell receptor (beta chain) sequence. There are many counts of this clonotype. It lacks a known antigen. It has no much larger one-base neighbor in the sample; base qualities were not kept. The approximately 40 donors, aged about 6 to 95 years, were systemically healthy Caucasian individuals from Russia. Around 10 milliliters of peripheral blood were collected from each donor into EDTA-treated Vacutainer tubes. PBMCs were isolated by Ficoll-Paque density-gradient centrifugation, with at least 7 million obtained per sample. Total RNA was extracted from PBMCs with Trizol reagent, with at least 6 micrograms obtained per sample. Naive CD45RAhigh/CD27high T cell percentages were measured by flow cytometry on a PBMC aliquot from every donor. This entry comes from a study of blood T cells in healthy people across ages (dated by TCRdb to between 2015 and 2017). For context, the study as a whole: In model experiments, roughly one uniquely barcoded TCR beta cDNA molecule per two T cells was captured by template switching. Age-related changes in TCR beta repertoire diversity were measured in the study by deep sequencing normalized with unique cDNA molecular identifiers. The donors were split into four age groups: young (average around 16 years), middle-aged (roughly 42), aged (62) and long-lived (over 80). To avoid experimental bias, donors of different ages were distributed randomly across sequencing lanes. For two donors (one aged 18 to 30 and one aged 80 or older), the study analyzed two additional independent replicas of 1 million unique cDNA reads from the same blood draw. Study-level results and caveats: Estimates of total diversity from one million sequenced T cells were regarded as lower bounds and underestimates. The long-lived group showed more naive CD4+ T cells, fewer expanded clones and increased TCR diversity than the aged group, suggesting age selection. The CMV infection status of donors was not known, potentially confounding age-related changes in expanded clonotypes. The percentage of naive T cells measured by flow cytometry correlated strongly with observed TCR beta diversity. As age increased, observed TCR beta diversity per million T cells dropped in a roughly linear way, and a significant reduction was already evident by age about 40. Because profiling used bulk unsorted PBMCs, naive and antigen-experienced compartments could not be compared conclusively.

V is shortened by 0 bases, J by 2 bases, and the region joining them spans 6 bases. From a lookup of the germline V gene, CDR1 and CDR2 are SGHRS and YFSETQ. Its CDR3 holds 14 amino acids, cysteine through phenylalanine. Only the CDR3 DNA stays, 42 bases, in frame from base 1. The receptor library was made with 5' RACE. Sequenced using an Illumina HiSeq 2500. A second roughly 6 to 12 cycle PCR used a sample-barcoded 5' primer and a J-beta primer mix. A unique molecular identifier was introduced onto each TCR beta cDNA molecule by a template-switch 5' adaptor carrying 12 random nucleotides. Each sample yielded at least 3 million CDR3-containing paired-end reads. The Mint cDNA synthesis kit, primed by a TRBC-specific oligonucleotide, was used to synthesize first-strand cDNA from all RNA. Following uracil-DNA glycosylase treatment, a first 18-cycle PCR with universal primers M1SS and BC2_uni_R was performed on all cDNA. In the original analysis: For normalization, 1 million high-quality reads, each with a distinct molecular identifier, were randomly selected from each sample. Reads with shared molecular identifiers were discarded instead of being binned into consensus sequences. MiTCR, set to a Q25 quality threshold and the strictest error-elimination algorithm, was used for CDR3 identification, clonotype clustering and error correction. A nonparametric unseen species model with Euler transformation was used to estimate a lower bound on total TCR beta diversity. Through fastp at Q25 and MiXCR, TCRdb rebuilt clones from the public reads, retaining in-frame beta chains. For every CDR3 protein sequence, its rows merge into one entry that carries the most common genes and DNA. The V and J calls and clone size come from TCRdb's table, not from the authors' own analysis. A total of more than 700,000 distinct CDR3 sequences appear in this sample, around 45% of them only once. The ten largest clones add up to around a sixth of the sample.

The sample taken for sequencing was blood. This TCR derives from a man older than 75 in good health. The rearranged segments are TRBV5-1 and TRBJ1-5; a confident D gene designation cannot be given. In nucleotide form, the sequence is TGCGCCAGCAGCTTGGGAGAGCGCAATCAGCCCCAGCATTTT. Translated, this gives CASSLGERNQPQHF.